This T cell receptor beta chain is from a study of early T cells in non-severe SARS-CoV-2 infection. The TCR library protocol attached unique molecular identifiers to the individual cDNA molecules. Each CDR3 protein gets one entry after TCRdb re-called the 5' RACE reads with MiXCR. The sample lists fewer than 85,000 distinct CDR3 sequences; roughly 12% were seen once. The TCR comes from an adult who was a healthcare worker with PCR-confirmed SARS-CoV-2 infection or an uninfected control (not recorded which). The sequences come from whole blood, collected at baseline.

CDR3 protein: CSADREEDTEAFF. The CDR3 DNA sequence: TGCAGCGCTGACAGGGAGGAGGACACTGAAGCTTTCTTT. The J gene is TRBJ1-1, the V gene TRBV29-1; TRBD1 agrees at 7 bases. The junction had 8 bases not matched to a gene; V was cut back by 7 bases and J by 3 bases. This CDR3 is built from 13 residues. Germline V gene sequence: CDR1 SQVTM, CDR2 ANQGSEA.